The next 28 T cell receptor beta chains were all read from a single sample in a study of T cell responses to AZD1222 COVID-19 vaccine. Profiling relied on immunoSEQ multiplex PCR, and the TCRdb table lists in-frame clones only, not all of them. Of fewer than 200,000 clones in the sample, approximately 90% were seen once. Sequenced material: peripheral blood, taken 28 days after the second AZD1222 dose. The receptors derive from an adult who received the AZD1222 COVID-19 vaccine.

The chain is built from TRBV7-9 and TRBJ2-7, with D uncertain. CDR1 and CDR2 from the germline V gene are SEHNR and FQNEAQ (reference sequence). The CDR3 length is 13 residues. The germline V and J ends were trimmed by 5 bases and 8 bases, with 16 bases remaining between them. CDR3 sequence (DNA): TGTGCCAGCAGCCCACGGACCCTTGAACAGCAGTACTTC. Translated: CASSPRTLEQQYF.

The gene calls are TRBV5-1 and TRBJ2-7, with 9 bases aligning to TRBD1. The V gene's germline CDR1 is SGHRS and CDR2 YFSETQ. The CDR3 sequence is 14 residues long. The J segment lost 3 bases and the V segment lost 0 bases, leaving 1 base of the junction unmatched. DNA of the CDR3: TGCGCCAGCAGCTTGGCGACAGGGGGCTACGAGCAGTACTTC. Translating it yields CASSLATGGYEQYF.

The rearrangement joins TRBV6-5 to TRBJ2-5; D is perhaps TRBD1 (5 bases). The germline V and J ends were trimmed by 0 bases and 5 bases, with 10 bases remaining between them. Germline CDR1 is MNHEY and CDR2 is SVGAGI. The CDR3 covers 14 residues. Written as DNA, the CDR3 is TGTGCCAGCAGTTACTCGTCACCAGGGGAGACCCAGTACTTC. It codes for CASSYSSPGETQYF.

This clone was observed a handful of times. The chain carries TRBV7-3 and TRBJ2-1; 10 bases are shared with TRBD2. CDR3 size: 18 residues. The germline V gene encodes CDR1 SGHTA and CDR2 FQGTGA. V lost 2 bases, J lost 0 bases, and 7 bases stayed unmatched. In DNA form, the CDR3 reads TGTGCCAGCAGCTTACGTGGACTAGCGGAGAGCTCCTACAATGAGCAGTTCTTC. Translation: CASSLRGLAESSYNEQFF.

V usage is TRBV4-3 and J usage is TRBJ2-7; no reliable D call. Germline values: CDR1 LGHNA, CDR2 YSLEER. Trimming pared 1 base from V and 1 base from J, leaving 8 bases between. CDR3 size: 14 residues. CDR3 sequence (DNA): TGCGCCAGCAGCCAAGTTGGCATTTCCTACGAGCAGTACTTC. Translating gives CASSQVGISYEQYF.

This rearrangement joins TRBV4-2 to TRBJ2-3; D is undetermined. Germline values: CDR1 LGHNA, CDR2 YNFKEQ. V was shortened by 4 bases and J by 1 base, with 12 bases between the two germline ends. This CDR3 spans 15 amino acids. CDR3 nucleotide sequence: TGTGCCAGCAGCCCCGCCCAGCTAGGCACAGATACGCAGTATTTT. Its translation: CASSPAQLGTDTQYF.

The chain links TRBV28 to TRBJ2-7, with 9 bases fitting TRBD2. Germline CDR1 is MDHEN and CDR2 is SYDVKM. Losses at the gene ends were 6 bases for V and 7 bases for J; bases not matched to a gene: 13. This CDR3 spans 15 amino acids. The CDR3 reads CASRLLAGPPGEQYF. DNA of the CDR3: TGTGCCAGCAGACTACTAGCGGGTCCTCCCGGGGAGCAGTACTTC.

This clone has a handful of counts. In DNA form, the CDR3 reads TGTGCCAGCAGTTACCCCGACTCGAGTGTTCTTGTAAATGAGCAGTTCTTC. Translated: CASSYPDSSVLVNEQFF. The genes are TRBV6-2 or TRBV6-3 and TRBJ2-1; D is ambiguous. Trimming shortened V by 2 bases and J by 7 bases, and 21 bases separated the two germline ends. The CDR3 is 17 amino acids. CDR1 is MNHEY, CDR2 SVGEGT, per germline.

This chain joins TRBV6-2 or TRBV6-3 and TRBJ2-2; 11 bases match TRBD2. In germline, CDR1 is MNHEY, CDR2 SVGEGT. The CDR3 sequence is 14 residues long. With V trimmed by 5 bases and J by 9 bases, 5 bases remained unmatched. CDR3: CASSPVAGGWELFF. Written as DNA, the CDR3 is TGTGCCAGCAGTCCCGTAGCGGGAGGGTGGGAGCTGTTTTTT.

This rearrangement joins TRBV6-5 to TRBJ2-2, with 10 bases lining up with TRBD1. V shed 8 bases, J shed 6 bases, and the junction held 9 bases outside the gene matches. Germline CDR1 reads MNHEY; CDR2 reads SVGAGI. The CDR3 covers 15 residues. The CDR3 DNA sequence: TGTGCCAGCGACCCGGGACAGGGGATCGCCGGGGAGCTGTTTTTT. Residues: CASDPGQGIAGELFF.

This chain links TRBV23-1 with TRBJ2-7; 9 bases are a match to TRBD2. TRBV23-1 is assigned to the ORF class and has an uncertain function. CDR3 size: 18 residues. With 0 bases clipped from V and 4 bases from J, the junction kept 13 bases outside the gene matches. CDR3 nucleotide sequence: TGCGCCAGCAGTCAATCAGGATTGGCGGGAGGGCCGGGGTACGAGCAGTACTTC. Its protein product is CASSQSGLAGGPGYEQYF.

CDR3 coding DNA: TGTGCCAGCATGCCGGGACAGGGGGAAATTGGAAACACCATATATTTT. Its protein is CASMPGQGEIGNTIYF. V and J are TRBV2 and TRBJ1-3; 11 bases agree with TRBD1. The ends lost 7 bases at V and 3 bases at J; junction bases unmatched: 8. The germline V gene has CDR1 SNHLY and CDR2 FYNNEI. The length of the CDR3 is 16 residues.

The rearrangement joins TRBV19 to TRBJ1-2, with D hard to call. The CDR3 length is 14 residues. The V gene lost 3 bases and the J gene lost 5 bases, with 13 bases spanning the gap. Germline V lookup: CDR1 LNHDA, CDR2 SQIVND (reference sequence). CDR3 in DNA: TGTGCCAGTAGTATCCTTAGCGGGAATTATGGCTACACCTTC. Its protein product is CASSILSGNYGYTF.

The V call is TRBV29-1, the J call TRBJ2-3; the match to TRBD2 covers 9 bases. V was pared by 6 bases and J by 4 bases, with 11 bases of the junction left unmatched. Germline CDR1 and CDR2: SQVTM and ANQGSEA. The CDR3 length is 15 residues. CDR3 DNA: TGCAGCGTCGGAGGGACTAGCAGGTCGCCAGATACGCAGTATTTT. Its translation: CSVGGTSRSPDTQYF.

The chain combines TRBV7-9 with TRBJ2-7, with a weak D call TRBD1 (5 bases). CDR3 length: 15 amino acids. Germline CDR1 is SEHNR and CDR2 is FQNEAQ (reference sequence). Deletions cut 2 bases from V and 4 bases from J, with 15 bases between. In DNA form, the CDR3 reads TGTGCCAGCAGCTTATCACAGGCCGGGCAGTACGAGCAGTACTTC. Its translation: CASSLSQAGQYEQYF.

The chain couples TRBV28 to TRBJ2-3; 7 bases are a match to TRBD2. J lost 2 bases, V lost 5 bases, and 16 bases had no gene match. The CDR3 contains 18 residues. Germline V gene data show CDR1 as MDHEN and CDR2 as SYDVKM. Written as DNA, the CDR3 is TGTGCCAGCAGTCCCCGAGGCCTGCGTCGGGGGGACACAGATACGCAGTATTTT. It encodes CASSPRGLRRGDTDTQYF.

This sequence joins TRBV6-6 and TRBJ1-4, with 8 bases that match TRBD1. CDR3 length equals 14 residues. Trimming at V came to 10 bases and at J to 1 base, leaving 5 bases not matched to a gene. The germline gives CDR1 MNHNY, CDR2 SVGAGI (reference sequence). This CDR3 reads CATQGAGTNEKLFF. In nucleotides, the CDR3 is TGTGCCACCCAGGGGGCCGGAACTAATGAAAAACTGTTTTTT.

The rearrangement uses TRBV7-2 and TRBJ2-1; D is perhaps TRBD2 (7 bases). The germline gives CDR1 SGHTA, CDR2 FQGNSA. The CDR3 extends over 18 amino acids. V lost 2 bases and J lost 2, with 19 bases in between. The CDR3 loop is CASSLRGSRGGAYNEQFF. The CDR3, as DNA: TGTGCCAGCAGCTTAAGGGGGTCCCGAGGGGGGGCCTACAATGAGCAGTTCTTC.

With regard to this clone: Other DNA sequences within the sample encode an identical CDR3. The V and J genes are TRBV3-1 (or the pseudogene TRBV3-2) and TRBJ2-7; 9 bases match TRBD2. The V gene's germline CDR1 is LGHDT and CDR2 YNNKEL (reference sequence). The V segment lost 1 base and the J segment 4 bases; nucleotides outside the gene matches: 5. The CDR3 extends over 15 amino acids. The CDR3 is CASSQAPTSGYEQYF. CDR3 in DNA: TGTGCCAGCAGCCAAGCTCCGACTAGCGGATACGAGCAGTACTTC.

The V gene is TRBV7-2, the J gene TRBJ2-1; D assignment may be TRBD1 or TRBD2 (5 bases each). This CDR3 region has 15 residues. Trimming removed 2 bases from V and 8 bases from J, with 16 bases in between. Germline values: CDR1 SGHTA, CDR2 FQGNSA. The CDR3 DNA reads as TGTGCCAGCAGCTTACGCCGAGGGGTACGAGATGAGCAGTTCTTC. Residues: CASSLRRGVRDEQFF.

The CDR3 here is CASSRDRDYYEQYF. CDR3 DNA: TGTGCCAGTAGCCGGGACAGGGACTACTACGAGCAGTACTTC. The V and J genes are TRBV19 and TRBJ2-7, with 9 bases fitting TRBD1. Germline CDR1 and CDR2: LNHDA and SQIVND (reference sequence). The CDR3 sequence is 14 residues long. Unmatched junction bases numbered 6, after V lost 6 bases and J lost 3 bases.

The DNA of the CDR3 is TGTGCCAGCAGCTTATTGTCGGCAGCAAACAGTGAGCAGTTCTTC. It yields the protein CASSLLSAANSEQFF. The rearrangement links TRBV7-3 to TRBJ2-1; D is undetermined. This CDR3 spans 15 amino acids. The germline gives CDR1 SGHTA, CDR2 FQGTGA. V was cut by 2 bases and J by 9 bases, with 17 bases left in between. Based on the CDR3 plus reference TRBV7-3 and TRBJ2-1, the full variable domain is GAGVSQTPSNKVTEKGKYVELRCDPISGHTALYWYRQSLGQGPEFLIYFQGTGAADDSGLPNDRFFAVRPEGSVSTLKIQRTERGDSAVYLCASSLLSAANSEQFFGPGTRLTVL.

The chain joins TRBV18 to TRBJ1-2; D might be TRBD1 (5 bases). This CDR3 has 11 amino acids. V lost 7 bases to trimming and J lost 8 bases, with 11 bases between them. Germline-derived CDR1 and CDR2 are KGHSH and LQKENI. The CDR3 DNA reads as TGTGCCAGCTGGGGGATGGAAGGCTACACCTTC. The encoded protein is CASWGMEGYTF.

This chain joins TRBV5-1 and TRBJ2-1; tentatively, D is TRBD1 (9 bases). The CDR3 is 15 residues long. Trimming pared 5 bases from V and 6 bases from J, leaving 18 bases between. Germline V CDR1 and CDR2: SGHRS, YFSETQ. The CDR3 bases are TGCGCCAGCAGTAGCGGGGACAGGGTAACCAATGAGCAGTTCTTC. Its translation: CASSSGDRVTNEQFF. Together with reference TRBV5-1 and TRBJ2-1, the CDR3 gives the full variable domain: KAGVTQTPRYLIKTRGQQVTLSCSPISGHRSVSWYQQTPGQGLQFLFEYFSETQRNKGNFPGRFSGRQFSNSRSEMNVSTLELGDSALYLCASSSGDRVTNEQFFGPGTRLTVL.

CDR3 bases: TGTGCCAGCAGCAGGCCCTGGACTAGCGGCCGCGGCAATGAGCAGTTCTTC. Amino acids: CASSRPWTSGRGNEQFF. The genes are TRBV5-4 and TRBJ2-1; TRBD2 aligns across 10 bases. Trimming cost V 4 bases and J 6 bases; bases outside gene matches: 13. CDR1 SGHNT and CDR2 YYREEE come from the germline V gene (reference sequence). This CDR3 contains 17 residues.

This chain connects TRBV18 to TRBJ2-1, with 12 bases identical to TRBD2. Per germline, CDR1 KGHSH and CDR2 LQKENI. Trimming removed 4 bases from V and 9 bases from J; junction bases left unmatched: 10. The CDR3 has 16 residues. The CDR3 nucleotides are TGTGCCAGCTCACAACTAGCGGGAGGCCAAGGGGGTGAGCAGTTCTTC. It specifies CASSQLAGGQGGEQFF.

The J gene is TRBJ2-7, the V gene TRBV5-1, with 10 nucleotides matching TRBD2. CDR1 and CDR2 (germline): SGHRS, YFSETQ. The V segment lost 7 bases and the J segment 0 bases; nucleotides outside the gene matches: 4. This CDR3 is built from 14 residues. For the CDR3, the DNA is TGCGCCAGCGGTCCTAGCGGGAGCTCCTACGAGCAGTACTTC. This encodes CASGPSGSSYEQYF.

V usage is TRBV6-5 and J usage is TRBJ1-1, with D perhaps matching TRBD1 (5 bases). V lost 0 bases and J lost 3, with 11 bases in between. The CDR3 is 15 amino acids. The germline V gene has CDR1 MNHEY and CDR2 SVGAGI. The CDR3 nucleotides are TGTGCCAGCAGTTACTCGCAGGGTGGGTACACTGAAGCTTTCTTT. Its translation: CASSYSQGGYTEAFF.